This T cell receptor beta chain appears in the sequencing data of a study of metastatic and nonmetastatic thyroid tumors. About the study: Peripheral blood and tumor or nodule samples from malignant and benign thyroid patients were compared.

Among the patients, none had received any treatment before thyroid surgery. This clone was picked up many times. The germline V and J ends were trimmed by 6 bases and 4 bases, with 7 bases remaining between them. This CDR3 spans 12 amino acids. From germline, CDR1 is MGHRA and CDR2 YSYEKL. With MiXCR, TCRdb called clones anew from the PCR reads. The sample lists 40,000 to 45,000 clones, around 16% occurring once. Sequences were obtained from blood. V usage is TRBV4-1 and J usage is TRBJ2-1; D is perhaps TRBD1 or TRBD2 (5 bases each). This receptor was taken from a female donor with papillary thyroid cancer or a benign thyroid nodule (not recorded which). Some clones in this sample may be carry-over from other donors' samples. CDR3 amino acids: CASRGDYNEQFF. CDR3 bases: TGCGCCAGCAGGGGGGATTACAATGAGCAGTTCTTC.